A selection of T cell receptor beta chains follows, all from one sample in a study of tumor-infiltrating lymphocytes in primary liver carcinoma. TCRdb reprocessed the multiplex PCR reads with MiXCR, giving one entry per CDR3 protein. The sample lists 90,000 to 100,000 distinct CDR3 sequences; 55% to 70% were seen once. The specimen was liver tumor tissue from sampling region 5. The receptors derive from a woman aged 55-75 years with primary liver carcinoma and hepatitis B virus infection. Each CDR3 is given without its conserved first and last residue.

>10|TRBJ2-7|TRBV23-1
ASSQQGYEQY
>11|TRBJ1-2|TRBV7-8
ATSSAGAAGYT
>17|TRBJ2-3|TRBV4-1
ASSPQRTGTSGSTDTQY
>12|TRBJ2-3|TRBV29-1
SVTGTRDTDMQY
>12|TRBJ2-3|TRBV11-2
AASLASGVDMQY
>12|TRBJ2-3|TRBV11-1
VSSLRQLAEESH
>13|TRBJ2-7|TRBV6-5
ASSYSTGGSYEQY
>11|TRBJ2-3|TRBV29-1
SVGRIDTNTQY
>13|TRBJ2-3|TRBV11-2
AINLMRGGTDTQY
>12|TRBJ2-7|TRBV5-1
ASSLQSRAHEQY
>11|TRBJ1-2|TRBV28
ASSRTGKDGYT
>12|TRBJ1-1|TRBV11-3
ASSQDGSNTGAL
>11|TRBJ2-7|TRBV28
ASSLNSLGEQY
>12|TRBJ2-2|TRBV11-2
ASTQRLNTGELF
>13|TRBJ1-4|TRBV5-1
ASSSSGTVNEKLF
>12|TRBJ2-1|TRBV5-1
ASSLDSYYNEQF
>13|TRBJ2-7|TRBV13
ASSAEGGRLRVHY
>12|TRBJ2-7|TRBV11-2
GNSLIQGTYEQY
>15|TRBJ2-6|TRBV5-1
ASRGGNFGSGANVLT
>15|TRBJ2-3|TRBV28
TSSLAASGSSIDTQY
>15|TRBJ2-1|TRBV6-2/TRBV6-3
ASSSSRGRVPYNEQF
>14|TRBJ2-1|TRBV29-1
SVETGTSVSYNEQF
>14|TRBJ1-4|TRBV6-5
ASSYLVWRANEKLF
>14|TRBJ2-3|TRBV11-2
ASSWGRQGAADTQY
>13|TRBJ2-3|TRBV11-2
ASSLMRRGTDTQY
>10|TRBJ2-4|TRBV12-3/TRBV12-4
ASSLMENIQY
>11|TRBJ1-6|TRBV10-2
ASSGQSGPHLH
>13|TRBJ2-2|TRBV11-2
ASSFAGVNTEELF
>13|TRBJ2-7|TRBV5-1
ASTRLAGEGYEQY
>13|TRBJ2-1|TRBV11-1
VSSAGLRSYNEQF
>12|TRBJ2-3|TRBV11-2
TSSMGLPTDTQY
>9|TRBJ2-1|TRBV11-2
ASSLQNEGF
>13|TRBJ2-5|TRBV5-1
ASSSGSGSQETQY
>16|TRBJ1-2|TRBV6-5
ASSYRPVGLAADYGYT
>13|TRBJ1-2|TRBV28
ASSRTPGGIGGYT
>9|TRBJ2-7|TRBV7-9
ASSFGVEQY
>15|TRBJ2-3|TRBV11-2
ASSSWGLTYTSDTQY
>13|TRBJ2-1|TRBV14
ASSQGRGSYNEQF
>13|TRBJ1-5|TRBV11-2
ASSAVGSNDQPQH
>10|TRBJ1-5|TRBV11-2
AGSFAGSPQH
>12|TRBJ1-4|TRBV27
ASSKEATNEKLF
>13|TRBJ2-3|TRBV11-2
ASSLDLGRTFSQY
>14|TRBJ2-2|TRBV11-2
ASGFRLAGDAGELF
>13|TRBJ2-5|TRBV11-3
ASRAGRAVQETQY
>14|TRBJ2-7|TRBV7-9
ASSPRLSAGGFEQY
>13|TRBJ2-3|TRBV4-2
ASSQARSFGDTQY
>13|TRBJ2-5|TRBV11-2
ANSLRPAEQETQY
>15|TRBJ2-1|TRBV11-2
ASSLGLAGGLANEQF
>9|TRBJ2-7|TRBV11-2
ASSFAREQY
>13|TRBJ2-6|TRBV28
ASSLSGSGANVLT
>12|TRBJ2-5|TRBV6-5
ASSGHIGRETQY
>13|TRBJ2-3|TRBV29-1
SLILAGAGTDTQY